Following are 4 T cell receptor beta chains from one sample sequenced in a study of blood T cell repertoires in COVID-19. TCRdb keeps only in-frame clones here, not all; method: immunoSEQ multiplex PCR. Seen here are around 130,000 clones, 65% to 85% observed once, and the top ten hold 17%. The sample consisted of peripheral blood. The receptors come from a woman aged 80 or over with acute or convalescent COVID-19.

V usage is TRBV9 and J usage is TRBJ2-5; 8 positions match TRBD2. CDR3 length: 15 residues. The germline gives CDR1 SGDLS, CDR2 YYNGEE. J gave up 2 bases and V 5 bases, and 8 bases lay outside the gene matches. The CDR3 protein is CASSLIGLAQETQYF. Here the CDR3 DNA reads TGTGCCAGCAGTCTTATAGGACTAGCTCAAGAGACCCAGTACTTC.

The rearrangement uses TRBV7-9 and TRBJ2-3; 8 positions match TRBD1. Germline V lookup: CDR1 SEHNR, CDR2 FQNEAQ (reference sequence). The CDR3 totals 14 residues. Trimming at V came to 5 bases and at J to 5 bases, leaving 6 bases not matched to a gene. CDR3 nucleotides: TGTGCCAGCAGCCCCGGGACAGGTGGAGATACGCAGTATTTT. Amino acids: CASSPGTGGDTQYF.

V and J are TRBV5-5 and TRBJ2-5, with 7 positions matching TRBD2. The CDR3 totals 14 residues. The V gene end was trimmed by 4 bases and the J gene end by 5 bases; junction bases not matched to a gene: 8. Looked up from germline, CDR1 is SGHKS and CDR2 is YYEKEE (reference sequence). The CDR3 region is CASSRPGGWETQYF. As DNA, the CDR3 is TGTGCCAGCAGCCGTCCCGGGGGGTGGGAGACCCAGTACTTC.

The chain recombines TRBV29-1 with TRBJ2-1, with D possibly TRBD2 on 5 matching bases. Trimming took off 4 bases at V and 7 bases at J, with 11 bases between the two ends. The germline V gene has CDR1 SQVTM and CDR2 ANQGSEA. This CDR3 has 12 residues. For the CDR3, the DNA is TGCAGCGTTGGAGGGATGGGGAATGAGCAGTTCTTC. This gives the protein CSVGGMGNEQFF.